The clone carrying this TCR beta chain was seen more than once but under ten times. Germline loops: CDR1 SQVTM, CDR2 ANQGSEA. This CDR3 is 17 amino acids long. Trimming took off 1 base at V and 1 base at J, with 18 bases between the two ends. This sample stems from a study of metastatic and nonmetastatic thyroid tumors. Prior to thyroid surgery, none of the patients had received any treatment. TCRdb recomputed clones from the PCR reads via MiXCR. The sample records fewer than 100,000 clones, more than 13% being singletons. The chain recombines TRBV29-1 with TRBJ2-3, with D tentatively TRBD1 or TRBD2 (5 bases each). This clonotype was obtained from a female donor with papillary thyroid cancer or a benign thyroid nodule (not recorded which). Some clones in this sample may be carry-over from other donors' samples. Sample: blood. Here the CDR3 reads CSVEGRAGGGRTDTQYF. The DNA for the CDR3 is TGCAGCGTTGAAGGACGGGCGGGTGGGGGACGCACAGATACGCAGTATTTT.